The clone carrying this TCR beta chain was picked up many times. The antigen is undetermined. These data originate in a study of Graves' ophthalmopathy and Graves' hyperthyroidism. Study-wide context: Samples of peripheral blood were obtained at initial diagnosis, prior to treatment of any kind.

Study observations and caveats: The model reached 70% to 71% sensitivity and roughly 72% specificity for predicting ophthalmopathy progression.

Transcripts of RNA were the source for amplifying TCR beta CDR3 regions. The workflow started with a first-round RT-PCR run with HTBI primers and then moved on to a second-round multiplex PCR. From the multiplex PCR reads, TCRdb called clonotypes with MiXCR, one entry per CDR3 protein. Of about 210,000 distinct CDR3 sequences in the sample, 25% to 35% were seen once. With V trimmed by 6 bases and J by 2 bases, 25 bases remained unmatched. CDR1 is PRHDT, CDR2 FYEKMQ, per germline (reference sequence). The CDR3 has 22 amino acids. Other autoimmune disease, uncontrolled infection, pregnancy and lactation led to exclusion. As the starting material, more than 7.5 ml of fresh peripheral blood yielded the PBMCs.

This chain joins TRBV13 and TRBJ2-7; 13 positions agree with TRBD2. The specimen was peripheral blood. This clonotype originated in a man in his fifties with Graves' ophthalmopathy. The CDR3 nucleotides are TGTGCCAGCAGGCCTAGGGACAGGGAGACTAGCGGGAGGCCCTGGGCGACCTACGAGCAGTACTTC. Protein: CASRPRDRETSGRPWATYEQYF.